The T cell receptor beta chain described here comes from a study of patients and donors after allogeneic stem cell transplantation. V dropped 8 bases and J dropped 8; count of bases not matched to a gene: 13. The length of the CDR3 is 17 residues. This clonotype was counted between two and nine times. TCRdb analysed the RT-PCR reads with MiXCR anew, one entry per CDR3 protein. The table has approximately 410,000 distinct CDR3 sequences, 16% seen once. This rearrangement joins TRBV12-3 or TRBV12-4 to TRBJ2-2; TRBD2 matches 14 bases. The sequence was collected from a human donor who was either an allogeneic HSCT recipient or a stem cell or donor lymphocyte infusion donor (not recorded which). It is not recorded whose cells these are; they may come from a transplant donor. Sequencing used blood, either unsorted or a sorted T cell fraction (not recorded which). CDR3 bases: TGTGCCAGCTGCGACCCGGGACTAGCGGGAGCACTTGGGGAGCTGTTTTTT. It codes for CASCDPGLAGALGELFF.